Following are 30 T cell receptor beta chains from one sample sequenced in a study of control samples from healthy donors and cancer patients. Only in-frame clones appear in the TCRdb table, and some are missing; sequencing was by immunoSEQ multiplex PCR. The repertoire holds tens of thousands of clones, roughly 80% seen once, with 10% in the top ten. Sequencing used blood. Source of these receptors: a man between 65 and 85 years old in good health.

This clone occurred a few times. The V gene is TRBV29-1, the J gene TRBJ1-2, with D hard to call. The CDR3 is 14 residues long. Trimming cost V 3 bases and J 1 base, with 12 bases left between them. CDR1 and CDR2 (germline): SQVTM, ANQGSEA. The CDR3 DNA reads TGCAGCGTTGAGGGCACCCATGGTAACTATGGCTACACCTTC. Translating gives CSVEGTHGNYGYTF. Complete variable domain (other parts from reference TRBV29-1 and TRBJ1-2): SAVISQKPSRDICQRGTSLTIQCQVDSQVTMMFWYRQQPGQSLTLIATANQGSEATYESGFVIDKFPISRPNLTFSTLTVSNMSPEDSSIYLCSVEGTHGNYGYTFGSGTRLTVV.

The chain carries TRBV28 and TRBJ1-3; D uncertain. The CDR3 runs 15 residues. CDR1 is MDHEN, CDR2 SYDVKM, per germline. Trimming removed 3 bases from V and 2 bases from J, with 11 bases in between. The CDR3 sequence is CASSFLGGPGNTIYF. DNA for the CDR3: TGTGCCAGCAGTTTTTTGGGAGGGCCTGGAAACACCATATATTTT.

A few counts support this clone. The chain links TRBV2 to TRBJ1-2; TRBD1 matches at 7 bases. Germline CDR1 SNHLY, CDR2 FYNNEI. Trimming cost V 9 bases and J 8 bases; bases outside gene matches: 12. The CDR3 loop spans 13 amino acids. The CDR3 DNA is TGTGCCAGTGCCCAGACAGGGACTGAGGGCTACACCTTC. Amino acids: CASAQTGTEGYTF.

V and J are TRBV6-5 and TRBJ1-3; tentatively, D is TRBD1 (5 bases). Trimming stripped 5 bases from V and 2 bases from J, with 10 bases between. CDR3 size: 14 residues. CDR1 MNHEY and CDR2 SVGAGI come from the germline V gene. The CDR3 DNA follows: TGTGCCAGCAGTAGGGGTCTCCCTGGAAACACCATATATTTT. This codes for CASSRGLPGNTIYF.

The V gene is TRBV7-9, the J gene TRBJ2-7; D perhaps matches TRBD1 (6 bases). Germline V gene sequence: CDR1 SEHNR, CDR2 FQNEAQ (reference sequence). The CDR3 length is 14 residues. Trimming stripped 5 bases from V and 2 bases from J, with 13 bases between. The CDR3 DNA reads TGTGCCAGCAGCCCCCGGACAGCCCCCTACGAGCAGTACTTC. Its protein product is CASSPRTAPYEQYF.

As to this clone: Mismatch with germline at one junction end may stem from a read error. This chain uses TRBV5-8 with TRBJ2-1; perhaps TRBD1 as D (5 bases). Germline assignment: CDR1 SGHTS and CDR2 YDEGEE. The CDR3 covers 14 residues. DNA for the CDR3: TGTGCCAGCAGTTTGGCCTGGACAACGAGTGAGCAGTTCTTC. Translation: CASSLAWTTSEQFF.

The rearrangement joins TRBV28 to TRBJ1-1; possibly TRBD1 for D (5 bases). Germline V gene sequence: CDR1 MDHEN, CDR2 SYDVKM. Trimming removed 8 bases at V and 1 base at J, with 20 bases between. The CDR3 loop spans 16 amino acids. CDR3 protein: CASPPGGGRGNTEAFF. The CDR3 region has the DNA TGTGCCAGCCCTCCTGGGGGAGGTCGTGGGAACACTGAAGCTTTCTTT.

This chain uses TRBV5-1 with TRBJ2-3, with D uncertain. V was cut by 2 bases and J by 2 bases, with 9 bases left in between. This CDR3 spans 14 amino acids. Per germline, CDR1 SGHRS and CDR2 YFSETQ. The chain's CDR3 is CASSLSDNTDTQYF. The CDR3 nucleotides read TGCGCCAGCAGCTTATCTGATAACACAGATACGCAGTATTTT.

In this sample, this clone turned up a few times. The chain uses TRBV28 and TRBJ1-5; D unclear. Germline lookup yields CDR1 MDHEN and CDR2 SYDVKM. V shed 4 bases and J shed 3 bases, with 10 bases lying between them. The CDR3 covers 14 residues. The DNA of the CDR3 is TGTGCCAGCAGTTGGAGCCAGTTCAATCAGCCCCAGCATTTT. Its translation is CASSWSQFNQPQHF.

The chain carries TRBV18 and TRBJ1-6; no definite D call. In germline, CDR1 is KGHSH, CDR2 LQKENI. This CDR3 region has 17 residues. Trimming pared 2 bases from V and 10 bases from J, leaving 21 bases between. Here the CDR3 DNA reads TGTGCCAGCTCACCATCCAACACCGGCCCGGGTAGATCACCCCTCCACTTT. Translation gives CASSPSNTGPGRSPLHF.

This chain joins TRBV11-2 and TRBJ2-7; D unresolved. Germline V gene lookup returns CDR1 SGHAT and CDR2 FQNNGV. Trimming cost V 5 bases and J 3 bases, with 8 bases left between them. The CDR3 has 12 amino acids. The CDR3 sequence is CASSLTRYEQYF. CDR3 bases: TGTGCCAGCAGCCTTACTCGCTACGAGCAGTACTTC.

The J gene is TRBJ2-1, the V gene TRBV27; D is ambiguous. Germline CDR1 reads MNHEY; CDR2 reads SMNVEV (reference sequence). The CDR3 runs 15 residues. The V end lost 4 bases, the J end lost 7 bases, and 17 bases lay between the germline ends. CDR3 residues: CASSSTGLKPNEQFF. The CDR3 coding sequence is TGTGCCAGCAGTTCCACGGGCCTTAAGCCGAATGAGCAGTTCTTC.

The chain combines TRBV3-1 (or the pseudogene TRBV3-2) with TRBJ2-1; TRBD1 matches at 8 bases. This CDR3 comprises 12 residues. The J segment lost 16 bases and the V segment lost 2 bases, leaving 7 bases of the junction unmatched. Germline-derived CDR1 and CDR2 are LGHDT and YNNKEL (reference sequence). CDR3 sequence reads: CASSQLDRESFF. CDR3 in DNA: TGTGCCAGCAGCCAACTGGACAGGGAATCATTCTTC.

This clone has more than one count but fewer than ten. This sequence joins TRBV4-1 and TRBJ1-5; weak D call: TRBD1 (5 bases). The germline gives CDR1 MGHRA, CDR2 YSYEKL. V was cut by 4 bases and J by 3 bases, with 16 bases left in between. This CDR3 is 16 amino acids long. The CDR3 coding sequence is TGCGCCAGCAGCCCCACACCACGACAGTTCAATCAGCCCCAGCATTTT. Protein: CASSPTPRQFNQPQHF.

In nucleotides, the CDR3 is TGCGCCAGCGCGGGACTAGCGCACTACAATGAGCAGTTCTTC. Its translation: CASAGLAHYNEQFF. The gene calls are TRBV5-1 and TRBJ2-1; TRBD2 aligns across 10 bases. V was pared by 7 bases and J by 3 bases, with 4 bases of the junction left unmatched. Per the germline V gene, CDR1 is SGHRS and CDR2 is YFSETQ. The CDR3 contains 14 residues.

This clone was found a few times. The chain joins TRBV4-2 to TRBJ1-5; D gene ambiguous. Per germline, CDR1 LGHNA and CDR2 YNFKEQ. V lost 1 base, J lost 4 bases, and 5 bases lay in between. CDR3 size: 13 residues. CDR3 sequence: CASSQAGNQPQHF. Here the CDR3 DNA reads TGTGCCAGCAGCCAAGCCGGAAATCAGCCCCAGCATTTT.

This clone appeared once. The V gene is TRBV6-1, the J gene TRBJ1-4, with D possibly being TRBD1 (5 bases). The CDR3 consists of 18 residues. The V gene lost 4 bases and the J gene lost 4 bases, with 22 bases spanning the gap. Germline V gene sequence: CDR1 MNHNS, CDR2 SASEGT. The CDR3 nucleotides are TGTGCCAGCAGTGCGATGCCCGGGGGGAGGGACGGTAATGAAAAACTGTTTTTT. This translates into CASSAMPGGRDGNEKLFF.

The chain has TRBV5-1 and TRBJ2-6, with D perhaps TRBD1 (5 bases). The germline V and J ends were trimmed by 0 bases and 4 bases, with 8 bases remaining between them. The V gene's germline CDR1 is SGHRS and CDR2 YFSETQ. The length of the CDR3 is 15 residues. In DNA, the CDR3 is TGCGCCAGCAGCTTGGTCGCAGGGGGGGCCAACGTCCTGACTTTC. Encoded protein: CASSLVAGGANVLTF.

The chain recombines TRBV5-1 with TRBJ2-1; D remains unclear. Germline-derived CDR1 and CDR2 are SGHRS and YFSETQ. This CDR3 spans 13 amino acids. The ends were cut back, 0 bases at V and 5 bases at J, with 6 bases in the middle. The CDR3 reads CASSLALNNEQFF. The CDR3 DNA sequence: TGCGCCAGCAGCTTGGCCCTAAACAATGAGCAGTTCTTC.

V gene TRBV2 combines with J gene TRBJ2-3; D tentatively reads TRBD1 or TRBD2 (7 bases each). Germline values: CDR1 SNHLY, CDR2 FYNNEI. V was clipped by 4 bases and J by 7 bases, with 12 bases between them. CDR3 length: 13 amino acids. Here the CDR3 DNA reads TGTGCCAGCAGTGCCAGGGGGGGTCATACGCAGTATTTT. This sequence encodes CASSARGGHTQYF.

The chain joins TRBV5-4 to TRBJ2-3, with 10 bases matching TRBD1. CDR3 length: 14 amino acids. CDR1 is SGHNT, CDR2 YYREEE, per germline (reference sequence). Unmatched junction bases numbered 3, after V lost 5 bases and J lost 3 bases. The CDR3 loop is CASSGQGVTDTQYF. The CDR3 DNA reads as TGTGCCAGCAGTGGACAGGGGGTAACAGATACGCAGTATTTT.

This clone is medium-sized. The V gene is TRBV5-8, the J gene TRBJ1-6; D gene ambiguous. This CDR3 comprises 13 residues. The V and J ends lost 4 bases and 13 bases respectively, with 15 bases between them. Germline V gives CDR1 SGHTS, CDR2 YDEGEE. CDR3 in amino acids: CASSINRVGPLHF. CDR3 in DNA: TGTGCCAGCAGCATAAACCGGGTGGGGCCCCTCCACTTT.

This chain joins TRBV6-1 and TRBJ2-3, with D possibly TRBD2 on 7 matching bases. CDR3 length: 19 residues. Trimming took off 2 bases at V and 1 base at J, with 22 bases between the two ends. Looked up from germline, CDR1 is MNHNS and CDR2 is SASEGT. This CDR3 reads CASSERGSESGTGTDTQYF. In nucleotides, the CDR3 is TGTGCCAGCAGTGAAAGGGGGTCGGAGAGCGGGACGGGCACAGATACGCAGTATTTT.

This chain joins TRBV7-8 and TRBJ2-7; 9 nucleotides match TRBD1. Germline trimming cut 5 bases from V and 12 bases from J; bases unmatched to any gene: 8. CDR1 and CDR2 (germline): SGHVS, FQNEAQ. This CDR3 has 12 amino acids. CDR3 amino acids: CASSKRDREAYF. CDR3 sequence (DNA): TGTGCCAGCAGCAAAAGGGACAGGGAGGCGTACTTC.

This clone was counted between two and nine times. The chain combines TRBV7-2 with TRBJ2-2, with D possibly TRBD2 on 5 matching bases. Germline V gene data show CDR1 as SGHTA and CDR2 as FQGNSA. This CDR3 is 19 amino acids long. V was clipped by 5 bases and J by 4 bases, with 26 bases between them. CDR3 nucleotide sequence: TGTGCCAGCAGCCATGCAGGAGGTTATCGAGGGCTAAGCACCGGGGAGCTGTTTTTT. Protein product: CASSHAGGYRGLSTGELFF.

The V and J genes are TRBV27 and TRBJ1-2, with D maybe TRBD1 (5 bases). The CDR3 covers 16 residues. Germline CDR1 is MNHEY and CDR2 is SMNVEV (reference sequence). Trimming took off 0 bases at V and 8 bases at J, with 19 bases between the two ends. CDR3 DNA sequence: TGTGCCAGCAGTTTATCGGGGTGGGGCGACGACTTGGGCTACACCTTC. Amino acid sequence: CASSLSGWGDDLGYTF.

This clone was detected only a few times. The V call is TRBV5-5, the J call TRBJ2-7; no firm D call. Trimming stripped 4 bases from V and 2 bases from J, with 10 bases between. CDR1 and CDR2 (germline): SGHKS, YYEKEE (reference sequence). There are 13 residues in the CDR3. The CDR3 nucleotides are TGTGCCAGCAGCCCTCGGCTTACCTACGAGCAGTACTTC. As protein: CASSPRLTYEQYF.

The J gene is TRBJ1-5, the V gene TRBV6-5; no clear D gene. This CDR3 has 13 amino acids. V shed 2 bases and J shed 9 bases, with 11 bases lying between them. Germline CDR1 MNHEY, CDR2 SVGAGI. CDR3 region: CASSYRREGPQHF. CDR3 coding DNA: TGTGCCAGCAGTTACCGCCGGGAAGGGCCCCAGCATTTT.

CDR3 sequence reads: CASSPSGQGARNTIYF. CDR3 DNA: TGTGCCAGCTCACCATCAGGACAGGGCGCCCGAAACACCATATATTTT. The rearrangement uses TRBV18 and TRBJ1-3; TRBD1 matches at 8 bases. The CDR3 is 16 amino acids. The V gene's germline CDR1 is KGHSH and CDR2 LQKENI. Trimming removed 2 bases from V and 5 bases from J; junction bases left unmatched: 8.

The CDR3 DNA reads TGTGCCAGTAGTATATCCCCCCCAGATACGCAGTATTTT. Translating it yields CASSISPPDTQYF. The rearrangement joins TRBV19 to TRBJ2-3; no definite D call. The CDR3 length is 13 residues. Germline assignment: CDR1 LNHDA and CDR2 SQIVND (reference sequence). Trimming shortened V by 2 bases and J by 4 bases, and 7 bases separated the two germline ends.